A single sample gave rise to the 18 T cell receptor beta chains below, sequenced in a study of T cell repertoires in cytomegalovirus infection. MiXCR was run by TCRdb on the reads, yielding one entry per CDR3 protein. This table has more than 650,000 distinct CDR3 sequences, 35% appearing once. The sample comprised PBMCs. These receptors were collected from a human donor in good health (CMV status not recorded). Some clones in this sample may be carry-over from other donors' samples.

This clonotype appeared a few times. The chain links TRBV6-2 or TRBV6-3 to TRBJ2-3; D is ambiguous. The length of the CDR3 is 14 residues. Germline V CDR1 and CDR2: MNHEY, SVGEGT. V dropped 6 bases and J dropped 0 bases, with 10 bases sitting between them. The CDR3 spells CASSSPDSTDTQYF. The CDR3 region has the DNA TGTGCCAGCAGCTCACCTGATAGCACAGATACGCAGTATTTT.

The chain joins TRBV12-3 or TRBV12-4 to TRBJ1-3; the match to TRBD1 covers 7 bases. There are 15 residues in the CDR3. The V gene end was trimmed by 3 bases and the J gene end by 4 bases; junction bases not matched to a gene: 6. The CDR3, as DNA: TGTGCCAGCAGTTTTCCCCCAGGGGGAGGAAACACCATATATTTT. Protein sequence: CASSFPPGGGNTIYF.

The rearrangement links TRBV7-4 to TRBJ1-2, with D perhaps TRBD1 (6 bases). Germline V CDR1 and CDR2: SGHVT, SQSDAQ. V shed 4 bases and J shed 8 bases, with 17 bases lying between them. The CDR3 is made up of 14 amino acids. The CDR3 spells CASSWEQGIQGYTF. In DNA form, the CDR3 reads TGTGCCAGCAGCTGGGAACAGGGAATTCAGGGCTACACCTTC.

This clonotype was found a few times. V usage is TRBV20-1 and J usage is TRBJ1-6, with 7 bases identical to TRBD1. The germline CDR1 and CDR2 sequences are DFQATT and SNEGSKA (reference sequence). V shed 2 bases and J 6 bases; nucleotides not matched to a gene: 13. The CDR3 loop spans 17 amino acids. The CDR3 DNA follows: TGCAGTGCTAGACGGGGGTTGACAGGGATGATTAATTCACCCCTCCACTTT. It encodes CSARRGLTGMINSPLHF.

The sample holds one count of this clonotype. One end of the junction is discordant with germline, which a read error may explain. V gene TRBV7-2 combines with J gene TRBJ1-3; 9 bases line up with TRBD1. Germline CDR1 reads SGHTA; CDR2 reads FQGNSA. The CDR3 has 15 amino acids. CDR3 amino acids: CDSSVYRGLGNTIYF. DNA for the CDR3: TGTGACAGCAGCGTTTACAGGGGGCTTGGAAACACCATATATTTT.

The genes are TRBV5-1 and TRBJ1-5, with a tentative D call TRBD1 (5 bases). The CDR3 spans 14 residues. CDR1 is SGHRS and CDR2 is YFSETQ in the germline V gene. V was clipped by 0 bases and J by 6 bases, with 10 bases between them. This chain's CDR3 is CASSLEGVGQPQHF. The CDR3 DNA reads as TGCGCCAGCAGCTTGGAAGGGGTCGGTCAGCCCCAGCATTTT.

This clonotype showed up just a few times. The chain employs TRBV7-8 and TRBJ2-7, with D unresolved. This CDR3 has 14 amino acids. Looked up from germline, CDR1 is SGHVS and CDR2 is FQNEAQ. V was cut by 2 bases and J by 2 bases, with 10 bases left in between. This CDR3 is CASSLYPGPYEQYF. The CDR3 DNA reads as TGTGCCAGCAGCTTATATCCAGGACCCTACGAGCAGTACTTC.

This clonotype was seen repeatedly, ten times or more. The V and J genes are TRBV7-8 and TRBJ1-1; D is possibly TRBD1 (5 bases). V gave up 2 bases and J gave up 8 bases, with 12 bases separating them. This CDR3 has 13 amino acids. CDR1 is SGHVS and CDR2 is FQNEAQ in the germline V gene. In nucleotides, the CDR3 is TGTGCCAGCAGCTTAACCGCAGGGAGGGAAGCTTTCTTT. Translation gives CASSLTAGREAFF.

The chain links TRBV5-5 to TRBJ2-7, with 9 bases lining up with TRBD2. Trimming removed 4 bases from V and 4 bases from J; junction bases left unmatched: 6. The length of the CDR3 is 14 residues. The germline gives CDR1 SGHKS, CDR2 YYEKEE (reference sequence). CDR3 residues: CASSLRLAAYEQYF. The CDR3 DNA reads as TGTGCCAGCAGCCTACGACTAGCGGCTTACGAGCAGTACTTC.

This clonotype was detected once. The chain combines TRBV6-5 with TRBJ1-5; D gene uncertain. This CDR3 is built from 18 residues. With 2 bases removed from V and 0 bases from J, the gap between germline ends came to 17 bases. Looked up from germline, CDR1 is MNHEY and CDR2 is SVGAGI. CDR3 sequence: CASSYTPPDGHSNQPQHF. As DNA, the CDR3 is TGTGCCAGCAGTTACACCCCCCCCGACGGGCATAGCAATCAGCCCCAGCATTTT.

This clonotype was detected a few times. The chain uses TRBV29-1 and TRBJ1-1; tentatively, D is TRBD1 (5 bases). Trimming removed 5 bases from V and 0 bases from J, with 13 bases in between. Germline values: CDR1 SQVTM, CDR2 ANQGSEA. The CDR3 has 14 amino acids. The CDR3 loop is CSVLEGPVNTEAFF. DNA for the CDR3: TGCAGCGTTCTAGAGGGACCAGTGAACACTGAAGCTTTCTTT.

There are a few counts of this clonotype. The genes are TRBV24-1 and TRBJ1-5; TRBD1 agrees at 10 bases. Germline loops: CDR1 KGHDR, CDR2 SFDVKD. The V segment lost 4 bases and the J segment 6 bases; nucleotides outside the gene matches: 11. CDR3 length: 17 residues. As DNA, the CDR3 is TGTGCCACCAGTGACCGGGGGACAGGGGTCAGCGGTCAGCCCCAGCATTTT. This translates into CATSDRGTGVSGQPQHF.

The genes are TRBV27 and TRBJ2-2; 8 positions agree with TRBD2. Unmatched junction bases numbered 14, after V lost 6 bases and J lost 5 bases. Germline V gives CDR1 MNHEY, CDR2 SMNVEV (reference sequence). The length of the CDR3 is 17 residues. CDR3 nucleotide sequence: TGTGCCAGCAGCTCTTCCGGGGGACTAGTTTTTACCGGGGAGCTGTTTTTT. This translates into CASSSSGGLVFTGELFF.

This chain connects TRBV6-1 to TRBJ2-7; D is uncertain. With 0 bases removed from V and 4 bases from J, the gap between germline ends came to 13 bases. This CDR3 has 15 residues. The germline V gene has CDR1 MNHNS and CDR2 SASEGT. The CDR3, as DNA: TGTGCCAGCAGTGAAGCGCCCGGTTTTCAGTACGAGCAGTACTTC. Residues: CASSEAPGFQYEQYF.

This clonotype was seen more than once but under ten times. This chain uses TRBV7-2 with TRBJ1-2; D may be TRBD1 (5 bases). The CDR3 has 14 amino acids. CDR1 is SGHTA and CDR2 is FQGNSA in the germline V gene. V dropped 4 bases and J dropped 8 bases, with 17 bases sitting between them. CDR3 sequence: CASSSGRTLQGYTF. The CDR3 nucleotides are TGTGCCAGCAGCTCGGGACGGACCCTCCAGGGCTACACCTTC.

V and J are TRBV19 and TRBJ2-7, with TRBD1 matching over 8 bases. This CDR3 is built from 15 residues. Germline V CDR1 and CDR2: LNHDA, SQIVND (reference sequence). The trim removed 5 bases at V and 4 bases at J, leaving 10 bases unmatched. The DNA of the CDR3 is TGTGCCAGTAGTGCTTCGGGGACAGGACATTACGAGCAGTACTTC. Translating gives CASSASGTGHYEQYF.

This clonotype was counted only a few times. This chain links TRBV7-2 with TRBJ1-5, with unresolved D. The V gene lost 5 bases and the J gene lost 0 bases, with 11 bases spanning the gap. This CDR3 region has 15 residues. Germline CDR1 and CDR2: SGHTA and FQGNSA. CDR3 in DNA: TGTGCCAGCAGCCCGAGAGGGATTAGCAATCAGCCCCAGCATTTT. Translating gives CASSPRGISNQPQHF. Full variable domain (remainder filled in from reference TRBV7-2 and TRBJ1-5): GAGVSQSPSNKVTEKGKDVELRCDPISGHTALYWYRQSLGQGLEFLIYFQGNSAPDKSGLPSDRFSAERTGGSVSTLTIQRTQQEDSAVYLCASSPRGISNQPQHFGDGTRLSIL.

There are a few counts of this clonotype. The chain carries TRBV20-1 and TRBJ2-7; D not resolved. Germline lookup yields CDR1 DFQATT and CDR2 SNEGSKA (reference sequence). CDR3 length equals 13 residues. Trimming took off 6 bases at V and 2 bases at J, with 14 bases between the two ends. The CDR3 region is CSAVLKGPYEQYF. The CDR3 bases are TGCAGTGCAGTCCTCAAGGGCCCCTACGAGCAGTACTTC.